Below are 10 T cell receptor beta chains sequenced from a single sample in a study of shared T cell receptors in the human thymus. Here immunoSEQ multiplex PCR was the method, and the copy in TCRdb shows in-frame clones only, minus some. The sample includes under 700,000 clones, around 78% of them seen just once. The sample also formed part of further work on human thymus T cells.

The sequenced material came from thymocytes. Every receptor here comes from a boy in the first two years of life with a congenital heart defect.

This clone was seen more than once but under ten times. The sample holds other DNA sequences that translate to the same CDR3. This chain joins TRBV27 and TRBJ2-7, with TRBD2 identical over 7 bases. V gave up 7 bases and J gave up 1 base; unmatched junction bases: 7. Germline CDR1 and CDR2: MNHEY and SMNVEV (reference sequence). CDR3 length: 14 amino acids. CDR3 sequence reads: CASTPGGSSYEQYF. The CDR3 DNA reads TGTGCCAGCACCCCCGGGGGGAGTTCCTACGAGCAGTACTTC.

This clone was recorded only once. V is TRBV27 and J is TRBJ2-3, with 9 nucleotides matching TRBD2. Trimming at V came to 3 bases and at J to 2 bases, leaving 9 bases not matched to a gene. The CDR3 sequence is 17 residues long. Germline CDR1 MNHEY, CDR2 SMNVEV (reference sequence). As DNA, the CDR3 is TGTGCCAGCAGTTTTCGGGCGGGAGGGCCGAACACAGATACGCAGTATTTT. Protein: CASSFRAGGPNTDTQYF.

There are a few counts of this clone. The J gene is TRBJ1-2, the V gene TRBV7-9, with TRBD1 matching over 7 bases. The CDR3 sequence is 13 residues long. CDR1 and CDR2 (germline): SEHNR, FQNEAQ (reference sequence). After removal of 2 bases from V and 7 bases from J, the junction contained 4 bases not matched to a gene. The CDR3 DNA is TGTGCCAGCAGCTTAAGGGACAGACGTGGCTACACCTTC. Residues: CASSLRDRRGYTF.

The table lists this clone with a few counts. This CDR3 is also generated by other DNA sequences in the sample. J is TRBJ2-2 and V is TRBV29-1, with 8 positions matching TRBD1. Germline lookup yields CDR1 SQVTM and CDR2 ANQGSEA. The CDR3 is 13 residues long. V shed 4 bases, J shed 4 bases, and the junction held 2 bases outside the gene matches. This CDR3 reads CSVAGQGTGELFF. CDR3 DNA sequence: TGCAGCGTTGCCGGACAGGGCACCGGGGAGCTGTTTTTT.

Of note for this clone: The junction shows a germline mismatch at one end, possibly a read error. The CDR3 nucleotides read TGTGCCAGCAGTGCCTTCGACTCCACATTT. This gives the protein CASSAFDSTF. The V and J genes are TRBV6-1 and TRBJ2-3; D is undetermined. Germline V gives CDR1 MNHNS, CDR2 SASEGT. The CDR3 contains 10 residues.

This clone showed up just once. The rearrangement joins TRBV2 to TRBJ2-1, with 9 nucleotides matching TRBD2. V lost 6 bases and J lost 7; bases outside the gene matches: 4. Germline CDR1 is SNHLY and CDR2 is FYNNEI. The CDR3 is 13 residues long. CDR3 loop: CASSLAGPNEQFF. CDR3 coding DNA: TGTGCCAGCAGCCTAGCGGGGCCGAATGAGCAGTTCTTC.

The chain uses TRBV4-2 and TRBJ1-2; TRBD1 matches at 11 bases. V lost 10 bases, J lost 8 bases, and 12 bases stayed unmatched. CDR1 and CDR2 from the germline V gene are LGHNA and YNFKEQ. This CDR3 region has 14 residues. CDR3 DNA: TGTGCCACAGGACAGGGGGCGGGTTGGTCCGGCTACACCTTC. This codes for CATGQGAGWSGYTF.

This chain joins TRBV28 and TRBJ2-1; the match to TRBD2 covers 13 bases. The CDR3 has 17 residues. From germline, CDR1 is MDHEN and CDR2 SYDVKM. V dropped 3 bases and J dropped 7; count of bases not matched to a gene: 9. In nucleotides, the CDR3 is TGTGCCAGCAGTTTCCCACTAGCGGGAGGGCCGGGGAATGAGCAGTTCTTC. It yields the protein CASSFPLAGGPGNEQFF.

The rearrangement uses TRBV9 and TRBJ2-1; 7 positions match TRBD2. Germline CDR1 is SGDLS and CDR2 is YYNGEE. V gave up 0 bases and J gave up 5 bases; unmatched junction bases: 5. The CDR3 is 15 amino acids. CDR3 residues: CASSVGGRGHNEQFF. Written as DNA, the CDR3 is TGTGCCAGCAGCGTAGGAGGGAGGGGCCACAATGAGCAGTTCTTC.

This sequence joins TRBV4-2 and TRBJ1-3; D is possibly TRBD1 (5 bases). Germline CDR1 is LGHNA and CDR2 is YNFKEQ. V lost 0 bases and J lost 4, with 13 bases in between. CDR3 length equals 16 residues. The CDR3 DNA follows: TGTGCCAGCAGCCAAGATAGGGGCAGGAACGGAAACACCATATATTTT. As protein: CASSQDRGRNGNTIYF.